This is a list of T cell receptor beta chains from one sample in a study of OX40 agonist ivuxolimab in advanced cancers. This table comes from immunoSEQ multiplex PCR, and its TCRdb copy is limited to in-frame clones, with some not included. The sample carries 60,000 to 75,000 clones, 80% to 85% recorded once. This material consisted of CD4+ or CD8+ T cells sorted from blood, taken in a trial of the OX40 agonist ivuxolimab. These receptors were taken from an adult with an advanced solid tumor such as melanoma, head and neck, liver or kidney cancer. CDR3s include the opening cysteine and the closing phenylalanine or tryptophan. A D gene is named only where the DNA matches it firmly.

TRBV5-1	TRBJ1-1	TRBD1	CASSLQGQDTEAFF	TGCGCCAGCAGCTTACAGGGGCAGGACACTGAAGCTTTCTTT
TRBV6-5	TRBJ2-7	.	CASSYRVSYEQYF	TGTGCCAGCAGCTACAGGGTTTCCTACGAGCAGTACTTC
TRBV7-9	TRBJ1-2	.	CASSSDWNYGYTF	TGTGCCAGCAGCTCGGACTGGAACTATGGCTACACCTTC
TRBV15	TRBJ2-5	.	CATSRDLVSAGQETQYF	TGTGCCACCAGCAGAGATTTGGTATCGGCAGGCCAAGAGACCCAGTACTTC
TRBV28	TRBJ2-7	.	CASSFGTPKGEQYF	TGTGCCAGCAGTTTTGGGACTCCGAAGGGGGAGCAGTACTTC
TRBV6-1	TRBJ1-2	.	CASTQRNYGYTF	TGTGCCAGCACCCAGAGAAACTATGGCTACACCTTC
TRBV14	TRBJ2-7	.	CASSPSGTVDIEQYF	TGTGCCAGCAGCCCATCAGGGACGGTCGACATCGAGCAGTACTTC
TRBV27	TRBJ1-6	.	CASSWDNSPLHF	TGTGCCAGCAGTTGGGATAATTCACCCCTCCACTTT
TRBV6-1	TRBJ2-1	TRBD2	CASSARAGRSYNEQFF	TGTGCCAGCAGTGCCCGAGCGGGGAGATCTTACAATGAGCAGTTCTTC
TRBV6-5	TRBJ1-1	.	CASTEGWGVTFF	TGTGCCAGCACCGAGGGGTGGGGCGTGACTTTCTTT